One T cell receptor beta chain is described in this entry. The antigen remains unidentified. Trimming at V came to 0 bases and at J to 2 bases, leaving 6 bases not matched to a gene. CDR3 length equals 16 residues. CDR1 and CDR2 from the germline V gene are LGHNA and YSLEER. These data are taken from a study of T cell responses to AZD1222 COVID-19 vaccine. Study findings and constraints: Vaccine-associated CD4 TCRs spanned spike, dominant at 160-218 and 743-854.

Measured with immunoSEQ multiplex PCR; TCRdb has only the in-frame clones, and not every one. In the table there are about 110,000 clones, about nine tenths of which are singletons. This sequence originates from an adult in good health. This sequence joins TRBV4-3 and TRBJ1-2; TRBD1 matches 7 bases. The sample consisted of peripheral blood, taken on day 0 of MenACWY control vaccination. The CDR3 loop is CASSQDRGGSNYGYTF. The CDR3 region has the DNA TGCGCCAGCAGCCAAGATCGAGGGGGCTCCAACTATGGCTACACCTTC.